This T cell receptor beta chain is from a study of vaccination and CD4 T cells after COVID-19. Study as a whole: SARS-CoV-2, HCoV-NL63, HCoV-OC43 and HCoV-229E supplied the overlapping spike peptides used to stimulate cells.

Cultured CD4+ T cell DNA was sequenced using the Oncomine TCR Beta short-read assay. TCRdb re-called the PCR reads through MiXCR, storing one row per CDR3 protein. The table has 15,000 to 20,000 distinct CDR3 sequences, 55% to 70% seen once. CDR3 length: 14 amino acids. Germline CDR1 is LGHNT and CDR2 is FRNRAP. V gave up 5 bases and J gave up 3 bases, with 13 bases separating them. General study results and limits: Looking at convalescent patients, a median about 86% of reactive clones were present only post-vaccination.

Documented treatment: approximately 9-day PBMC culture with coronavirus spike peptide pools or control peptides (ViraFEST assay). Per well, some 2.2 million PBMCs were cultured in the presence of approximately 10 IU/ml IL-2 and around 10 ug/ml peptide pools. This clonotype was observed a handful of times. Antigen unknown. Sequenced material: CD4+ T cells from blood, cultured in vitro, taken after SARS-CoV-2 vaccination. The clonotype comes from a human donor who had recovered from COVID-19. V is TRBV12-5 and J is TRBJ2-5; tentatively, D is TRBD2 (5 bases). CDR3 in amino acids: CASGDRRGEETQYF. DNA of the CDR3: TGTGCTAGTGGTGACCGTCGGGGAGAAGAGACCCAGTACTTC.